Listed below are T cell receptor beta chains from one sample, sequenced in a study of blood T cell repertoires in COVID-19. Produced via immunoSEQ multiplex PCR; TCRdb's table is partial and in-frame only. The profile covers approximately 250,000 clones, with roughly 86% appearing a single time and roughly 4.9% taken by the ten largest. The sample taken for sequencing was peripheral blood. The source is a woman aged 55-70 years with COVID-19, enrolled during active disease. The CDR3 runs from the conserved cysteine through the conserved F or W. The D gene is left open where the match is weak. The size entry is marked missing in some rows and otherwise reads once, few, many or a size class.

clone_size	d_call	j_call	v_call	cdr3_aa	cdr3_nt
NA	TRBD1	TRBJ1-2	TRBV4-1	CASSLRQGENYGYTF	TGCGCCAGCAGCCTAAGACAGGGGGAAAACTATGGCTACACCTTC
few	NA	TRBJ2-3	TRBV5-1	CASSPPTGTDTQYF	TGCGCCAGCAGCCCCCCTACAGGGACAGATACGCAGTATTTT
NA	TRBD2	TRBJ2-7	TRBV7-2	CASSPAPGLHYEQYF	TGTGCCAGCAGCCCCGCGCCGGGACTACATTACGAGCAGTACTTC
NA	NA	TRBJ1-1	TRBV30	CAWSVQGVTEAFF	TGTGCCTGGAGTGTACAAGGGGTCACTGAAGCTTTCTTT
NA	TRBD1	TRBJ1-4	TRBV6-5	CASRAGTGHNEKLFF	TGTGCCAGCAGAGCCGGGACAGGGCATAATGAAAAACTGTTTTTT
NA	TRBD2	TRBJ2-7	TRBV13	CASSEEGGTSGRSSYEQYF	TGTGCCAGCAGCGAGGAAGGTGGGACTAGCGGGAGGAGCTCCTACGAGCAGTACTTC
NA	TRBD1	TRBJ2-7	TRBV11-3	CASSQGVNYEQYF	TGTGCCAGCAGCCAGGGGGTGAACTACGAGCAGTACTTC
once	NA	TRBJ2-1	TRBV19	CASSITGQGYNEQFF	TGTGCCAGTAGTATAACAGGTCAGGGATACAATGAGCAGTTCTTC
NA	NA	TRBJ2-7	TRBV6-2/TRBV6-3	CASSLLGGGYEQYF	TGTGCCAGCAGTTTGCTGGGGGGTGGCTACGAGCAGTACTTC
NA	NA	TRBJ2-2	TRBV6-4	CASSDSGAGALNTGELFF	TGTGCCAGCAGTGACTCGGGGGCGGGAGCCCTGAACACCGGGGAGCTGTTTTTT
NA	TRBD2	TRBJ2-1	TRBV5-5	CASSLLAGGPSYNEQFF	TGTGCCAGCAGCTTGCTAGCGGGAGGGCCCTCTTACAATGAGCAGTTCTTC
NA	TRBD2	TRBJ2-1	TRBV7-2	CASSSTSVYNEQFF	TGTGCCAGCAGCTCCACTAGCGTTTACAATGAGCAGTTCTTC
NA	TRBD1	TRBJ2-5	TRBV6-6	CASSYSGQAATQYF	TGTGCCAGCAGTTACTCGGGACAGGCGGCAACCCAGTACTTC
NA	NA	TRBJ1-5	TRBV12-3/TRBV12-4	CASTLNYQPQHF	TGTGCCAGCACCTTAAACTATCAGCCCCAGCATTTT
NA	TRBD1	TRBJ2-7	TRBV27	CATQLRDRAYEQYF	TGTGCCACCCAGCTTCGGGACAGGGCTTACGAGCAGTACTTC
NA	TRBD2	TRBJ2-2	TRBV19	CASSISASGNTGELFF	TGTGCCAGTAGTATATCGGCTAGCGGGAACACCGGGGAGCTGTTTTTT
NA	NA	TRBJ2-3	TRBV28	CASSLGRGTQYF	TGTGCCAGCTCACTGGGGCGCGGTACGCAGTATTTT
NA	NA	TRBJ1-1	TRBV12-3/TRBV12-4	CASSHQGTEAFF	TGTGCCAGCAGCCACCAGGGCACTGAAGCTTTCTTT
medium-sized	NA	TRBJ1-2	TRBV7-9	CASSIGAAFGYTF	TGTGCCAGCAGCATAGGCGCGGCCTTTGGCTACACCTTC
NA	NA	TRBJ1-1	TRBV28	CASSLQGGLTEAFF	TGTGCCAGCAGTTTACAGGGTGGATTAACTGAAGCTTTCTTT
NA	NA	TRBJ2-1	TRBV5-1	CASSQVASTQNNEQFF	TGCGCCAGCAGCCAAGTGGCAAGTACCCAAAACAATGAGCAGTTCTTC
NA	NA	TRBJ1-4	TRBV28	CASSLGAVRGAAEKLFF	TGTGCCAGCAGTTTAGGGGCCGTTCGGGGGGCTGCGGAAAAACTGTTTTTT
NA	TRBD2	TRBJ2-3	TRBV29-1	CSVEGGQREPTDTQYF	TGCAGCGTTGAAGGGGGCCAGCGGGAGCCCACAGATACGCAGTATTTT
NA	TRBD1	TRBJ2-7	TRBV30	CAWSPGTDYEQYF	TGTGCCTGGAGTCCGGGGACAGACTACGAGCAGTACTTC
NA	NA	TRBJ1-5	TRBV6-1	CASSEARWGNQPQHF	TGTGCCAGCAGTGAAGCGCGGTGGGGCAATCAGCCCCAGCATTTT
NA	TRBD1	TRBJ2-3	TRBV4-1	CASSHWTGGNTDTQYF	TGCGCCAGCAGCCACTGGACAGGGGGGAACACAGATACGCAGTATTTT
NA	NA	TRBJ1-1	TRBV7-9	CASSLVAVSDTEAFF	TGTGCCAGCAGCTTAGTGGCGGTTAGCGACACTGAAGCTTTCTTT
few	TRBD2	TRBJ2-1	TRBV4-1	CASSPSGRGNEQFF	TGCGCCAGCAGCCCCAGCGGGAGGGGTAATGAGCAGTTCTTC
few	NA	TRBJ1-2	TRBV4-3	CASSQDIQEENYGYTF	TGCGCCAGCAGCCAAGATATCCAGGAAGAAAATTATGGCTACACCTTC
NA	NA	TRBJ2-5	TRBV7-7	CASSATVYQETQYF	TGTGCCAGCAGCGCGACAGTGTACCAAGAGACCCAGTACTTC
NA	NA	TRBJ2-1	TRBV30	CAWSVGGLSYNEQFF	TGTGCCTGGAGTGTTGGAGGGCTATCCTACAATGAGCAGTTCTTC
NA	TRBD2	TRBJ2-1	TRBV28	CASRLLAGGVMDNEQFF	TGTGCCAGCAGGCTACTAGCGGGAGGGGTAATGGACAATGAGCAGTTCTTC
NA	NA	TRBJ1-5	TRBV19	CASSIRDSGQPQHF	TGTGCCAGTAGTATCAGGGACTCAGGGCAGCCCCAGCATTTT
NA	NA	TRBJ2-2	TRBV27	CASRVWTGTNTGELFF	TGTGCCAGCAGGGTTTGGACGGGAACGAACACCGGGGAGCTGTTTTTT
NA	TRBD1	TRBJ1-1	TRBV7-2	CASSFRTGGTEAFF	TGTGCCAGCAGCTTCCGGACAGGGGGGACTGAAGCTTTCTTT